This T cell receptor beta chain is from a study of T cell repertoires in cytomegalovirus infection. For the study at large: Public TCR beta signature analysis indicated the presence of both CMV infection and matching HLA type.

TCRdb redid the calling of the reads with MiXCR, one entry per CDR3 protein. The sample yields about 460,000 distinct CDR3 sequences, roughly 12% seen once. This clonotype was recorded many times. Its antigen is unknown. This CDR3 comprises 19 residues. Germline CDR1 is MNHNS and CDR2 is SASEGT. V shed 8 bases and J shed 1 base, with 29 bases lying between them. General study results and limits: Clonotypes of TCR beta that were HLA-C-restricted and CMV-specific dominated the ex vivo response. There were carriers of CMV plus the relevant HLA, and cumulative public TCR beta family frequency identified them.

The sequenced material came from PBMCs. This receptor was obtained from a human donor in good health (CMV status not recorded). Some clones in this sample may be carry-over from other donors' samples. V and J are TRBV6-1 and TRBJ1-1; D is possibly TRBD1 (6 bases). CDR3 loop: CASGSPGFRAGVRNTEAFF. CDR3 bases: TGTGCCAGCGGATCACCGGGGTTCCGGGCAGGGGTGAGGAACACTGAAGCTTTCTTT.